Sequencing of this T cell receptor (beta chain) was carried out in a study of shared clonotypes between healthy human individuals. Of note for this clone: A read error may produce the germline difference seen at one junction end.

Looked up from germline, CDR1 is DFQATT and CDR2 is SNEGSKA (reference sequence). The CDR3 extends over 10 amino acids. The repertoire was sequenced with immunoSEQ multiplex PCR; TCRdb's copy has only in-frame clones and lacks some. The table includes fewer than 2.5 million clones, more than 85% detected once. This chain connects TRBV20-1 to TRBJ1-2; the D is unclear. Sequencing was carried out using naive CD4+ T cells from PBMCs. Subset of the sample: CD45RA+ positively selected. This clonotype was obtained from a man aged 18 to 29 in good health. Some clones in this sample may be carry-over from other donors' samples. In DNA form, the CDR3 reads TGCAGTGACACCCCTGAGAGGGCCAATTTC. Amino acid sequence: CSDTPERANF.